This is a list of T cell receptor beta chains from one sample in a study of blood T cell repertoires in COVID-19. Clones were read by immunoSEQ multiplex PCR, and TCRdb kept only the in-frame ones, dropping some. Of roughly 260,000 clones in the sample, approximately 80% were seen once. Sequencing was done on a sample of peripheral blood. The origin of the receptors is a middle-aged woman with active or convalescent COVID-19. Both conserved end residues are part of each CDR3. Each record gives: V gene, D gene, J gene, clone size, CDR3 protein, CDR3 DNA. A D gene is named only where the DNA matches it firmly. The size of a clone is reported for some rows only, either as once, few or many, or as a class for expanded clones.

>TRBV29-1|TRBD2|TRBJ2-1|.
CSAETSGGASSYNEQFF
TGCAGCGCTGAGACTAGCGGGGGTGCGAGCTCCTACAATGAGCAGTTCTTC
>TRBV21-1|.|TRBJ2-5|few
CASSKGADPAGGPFQETQYF
TGTGCCAGCAGCAAAGGAGCGGACCCAGCGGGGGGCCCTTTTCAAGAGACCCAGTACTTC
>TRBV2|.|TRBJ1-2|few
CASSQGGGGYTF
TGTGCCAGCAGCCAAGGAGGTGGGGGCTACACCTTC
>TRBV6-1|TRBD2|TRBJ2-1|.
CASSDTSGGFSYNEQFF
TGTGCCAGCAGTGATACTAGCGGGGGATTCTCCTACAATGAGCAGTTCTTC
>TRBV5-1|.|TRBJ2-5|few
CASSLLGEETQYF
TGCGCCAGCAGCTTGTTAGGGGAAGAGACCCAGTACTTC
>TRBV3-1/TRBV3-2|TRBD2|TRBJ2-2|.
CASSLWGGPTGELFF
TGTGCCAGCAGCCTCTGGGGGGGTCCCACCGGGGAGCTGTTTTTT
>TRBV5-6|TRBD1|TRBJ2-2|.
CASSLGRQGLTGELFF
TGTGCCAGCAGCTTGGGGCGACAGGGTCTCACCGGGGAGCTGTTTTTT
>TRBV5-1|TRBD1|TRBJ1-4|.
CASSLDREIEKLFF
TGCGCCAGCAGCCTGGACAGGGAGATTGAAAAACTGTTTTTT
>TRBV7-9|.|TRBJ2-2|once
CASSAPQGGWNTGELFF
TGTGCCAGCAGCGCACCGCAGGGGGGATGGAACACCGGGGAGCTGTTTTTT
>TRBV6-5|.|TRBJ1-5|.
CASSYSGSTSQPQHF
TGTGCCAGCAGTTACAGCGGGAGTACTAGTCAGCCCCAGCATTTT
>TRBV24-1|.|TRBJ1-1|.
CATSDFRGTEAFF
TGTGCCACCAGTGATTTTAGGGGCACTGAAGCTTTCTTT
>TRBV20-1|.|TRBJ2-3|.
CSARRGNTQYF
TGCAGTGCTAGACGGGGGAATACGCAGTATTTT
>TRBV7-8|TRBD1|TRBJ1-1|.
CASSLGTGWSTEAFF
TGTGCCAGCAGCTTAGGGACAGGGTGGTCCACTGAAGCTTTCTTT
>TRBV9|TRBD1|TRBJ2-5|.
CASSSQGGETQYF
TGTGCCAGCAGCAGCCAAGGGGGCGAGACCCAGTACTTC
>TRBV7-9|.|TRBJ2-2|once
CASSLEATNTGELFF
TGTGCCAGCAGCTTAGAAGCCACGAACACCGGGGAGCTGTTTTTT
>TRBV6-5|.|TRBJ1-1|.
CASTPTENTEAFF
TGTGCCAGCACCCCCACTGAGAACACTGAAGCTTTCTTT
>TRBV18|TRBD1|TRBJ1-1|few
CASSRDRNVIGAEAFF
TGTGCCAGCTCACGGGACAGAAACGTAATAGGGGCTGAAGCTTTCTTT
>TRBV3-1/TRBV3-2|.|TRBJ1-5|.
CASSAAAVSRGPQHF
TGTGCCAGCAGTGCTGCGGCAGTCTCTAGGGGGCCCCAGCATTTT
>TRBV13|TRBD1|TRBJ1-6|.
CASSNRGYISPLHF
TGTGCCAGCAGCAACAGGGGCTATATCTCACCCCTCCACTTT
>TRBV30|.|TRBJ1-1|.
CAWARWNTEAFF
TGTGCCTGGGCCCGGTGGAACACTGAAGCTTTCTTT
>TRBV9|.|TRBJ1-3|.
CASSPGSANRGTIYF
TGTGCCAGCAGCCCGGGATCCGCCAATCGAGGGACCATATATTTT
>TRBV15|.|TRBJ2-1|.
CATSRDLAVSGTYNEQFF
TGTGCCACCAGCAGAGATCTGGCGGTCAGTGGCACCTACAATGAGCAGTTCTTC
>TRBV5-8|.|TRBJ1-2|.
CASIPSVRAGGYTF
TGTGCCAGCATCCCATCCGTCAGGGCGGGGGGCTACACCTTC
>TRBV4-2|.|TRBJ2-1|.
CASSQDRGDEQFF
TGTGCCAGCAGCCAAGATCGGGGTGATGAGCAGTTCTTC
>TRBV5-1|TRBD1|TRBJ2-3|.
CASSLWGQGAPTDTQYF
TGCGCCAGCAGCTTGTGGGGACAGGGGGCGCCCACAGATACGCAGTATTTT
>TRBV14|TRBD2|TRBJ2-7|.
CASSHREAGYEQYF
TGTGCCAGCAGCCATCGGGAGGCGGGGTACGAGCAGTACTTC
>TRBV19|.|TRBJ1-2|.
CASTRTNYGYTF
TGTGCCAGTACTCGGACAAACTATGGCTACACCTTC
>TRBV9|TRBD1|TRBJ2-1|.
CASSGGTGTYNEQFF
TGTGCCAGCAGCGGCGGGACAGGGACCTACAATGAGCAGTTCTTC
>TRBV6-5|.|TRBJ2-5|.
CASRTWGSGRETQYF
TGTGCCAGCAGGACCTGGGGCTCCGGTCGGGAGACCCAGTACTTC